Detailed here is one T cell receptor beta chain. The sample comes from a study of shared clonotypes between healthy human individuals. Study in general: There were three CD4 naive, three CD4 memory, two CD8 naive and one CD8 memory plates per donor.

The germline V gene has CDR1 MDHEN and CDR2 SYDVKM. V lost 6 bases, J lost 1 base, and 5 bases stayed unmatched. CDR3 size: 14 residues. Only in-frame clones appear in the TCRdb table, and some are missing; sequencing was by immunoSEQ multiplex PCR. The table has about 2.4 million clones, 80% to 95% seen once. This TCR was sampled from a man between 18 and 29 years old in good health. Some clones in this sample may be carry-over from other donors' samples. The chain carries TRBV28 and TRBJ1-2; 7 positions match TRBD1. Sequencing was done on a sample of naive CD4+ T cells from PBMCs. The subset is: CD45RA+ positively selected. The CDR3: CASRPDRVNYGYTF. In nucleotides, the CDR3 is TGTGCCAGCAGACCCGACAGGGTTAACTATGGCTACACCTTC.